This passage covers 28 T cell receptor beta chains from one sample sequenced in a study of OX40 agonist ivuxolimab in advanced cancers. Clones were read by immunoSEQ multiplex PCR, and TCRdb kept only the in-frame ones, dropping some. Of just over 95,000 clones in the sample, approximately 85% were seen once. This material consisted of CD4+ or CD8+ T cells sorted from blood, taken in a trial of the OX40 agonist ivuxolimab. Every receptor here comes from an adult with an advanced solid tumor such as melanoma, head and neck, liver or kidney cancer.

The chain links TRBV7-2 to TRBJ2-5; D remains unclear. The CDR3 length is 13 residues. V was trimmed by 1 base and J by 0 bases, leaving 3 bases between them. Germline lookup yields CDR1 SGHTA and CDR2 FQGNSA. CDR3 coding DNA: TGTGCCAGCAGCTTAGAGTACCAAGAGACCCAGTACTTC. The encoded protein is CASSLEYQETQYF.

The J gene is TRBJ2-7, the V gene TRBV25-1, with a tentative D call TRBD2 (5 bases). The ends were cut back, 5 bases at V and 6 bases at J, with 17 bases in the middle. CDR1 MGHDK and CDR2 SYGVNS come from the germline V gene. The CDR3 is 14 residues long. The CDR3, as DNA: TGTGCCAGCAGTCCCCGGGATTTAATAGGCGAGCAGTACTTC. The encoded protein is CASSPRDLIGEQYF.

In DNA form, the CDR3 reads TGTGCCAGCAGTGACCCCAGGCGGGGCGGGAGGGTAGATACGCAGTATTTT. The encoded protein is CASSDPRRGGRVDTQYF. The chain joins TRBV6-4 to TRBJ2-3; 9 bases align to TRBD2. Germline V lookup: CDR1 MRHNA, CDR2 SNTAGT. V lost 2 bases to trimming and J lost 5 bases; unmatched junction nucleotides: 11. CDR3 length: 17 residues.

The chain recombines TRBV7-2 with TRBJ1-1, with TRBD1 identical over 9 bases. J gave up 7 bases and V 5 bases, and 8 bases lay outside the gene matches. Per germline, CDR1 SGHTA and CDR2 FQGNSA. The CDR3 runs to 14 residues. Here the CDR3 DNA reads TGTGCCAGCAGCCCCGGACAGGGGTTCGGTGAAGCTTTCTTT. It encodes CASSPGQGFGEAFF.

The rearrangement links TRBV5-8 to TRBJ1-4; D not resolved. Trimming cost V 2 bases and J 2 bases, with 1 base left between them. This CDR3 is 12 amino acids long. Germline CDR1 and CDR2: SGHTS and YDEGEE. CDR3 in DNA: TGTGCCAGCAGCTTCACTAATGAAAAACTGTTTTTT. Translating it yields CASSFTNEKLFF.

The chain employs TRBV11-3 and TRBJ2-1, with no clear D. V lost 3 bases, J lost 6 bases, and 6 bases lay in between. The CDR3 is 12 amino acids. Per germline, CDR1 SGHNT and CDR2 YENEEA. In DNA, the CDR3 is TGTGCCAGCAGCTTCGTACCCAATGAGCAGTTCTTC. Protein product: CASSFVPNEQFF.

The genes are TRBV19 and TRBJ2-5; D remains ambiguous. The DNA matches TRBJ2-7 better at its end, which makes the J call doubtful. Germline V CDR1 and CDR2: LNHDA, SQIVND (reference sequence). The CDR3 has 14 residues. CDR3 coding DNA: TGTGCCAGTACCCACGCGGACGGACGGAACGAGCAGTACTTC. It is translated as CASTHADGRNEQYF.

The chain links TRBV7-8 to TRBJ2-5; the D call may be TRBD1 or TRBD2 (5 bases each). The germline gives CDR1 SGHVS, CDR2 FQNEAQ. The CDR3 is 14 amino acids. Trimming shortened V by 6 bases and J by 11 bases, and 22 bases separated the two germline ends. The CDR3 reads CASRRTPASREQYF. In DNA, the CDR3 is TGTGCCAGCAGACGGACACCCGCTTCTAGGGAGCAGTACTTC.

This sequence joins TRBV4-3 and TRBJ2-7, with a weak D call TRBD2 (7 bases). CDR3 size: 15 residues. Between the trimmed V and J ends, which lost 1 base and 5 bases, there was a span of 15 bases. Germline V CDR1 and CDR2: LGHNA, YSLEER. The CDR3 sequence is CASSQVRGARDEQYF. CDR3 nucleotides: TGCGCCAGCAGCCAAGTCCGGGGGGCCAGGGACGAGCAGTACTTC.

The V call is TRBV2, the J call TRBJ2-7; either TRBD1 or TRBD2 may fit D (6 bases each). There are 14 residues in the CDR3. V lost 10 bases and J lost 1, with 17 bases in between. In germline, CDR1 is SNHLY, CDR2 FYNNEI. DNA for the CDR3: TGTGCCAACATGACAAGGGGGGCATCCTACGAGCAGTACTTC. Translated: CANMTRGASYEQYF.

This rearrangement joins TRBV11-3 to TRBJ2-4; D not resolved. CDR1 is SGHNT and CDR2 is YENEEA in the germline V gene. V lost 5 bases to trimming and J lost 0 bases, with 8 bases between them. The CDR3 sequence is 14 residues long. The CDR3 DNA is TGTGCCAGCAGCCCCCGGCAAGCCAAAAACATTCAGTACTTC. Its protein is CASSPRQAKNIQYF. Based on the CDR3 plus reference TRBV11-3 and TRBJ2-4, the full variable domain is EAGVVQSPRYKIIEKKQPVAFWCNPISGHNTLYWYLQNLGQGPELLIRYENEEAVDDSQLPKDRFSAERLKGVDSTLKIQPAELGDSAVYLCASSPRQAKNIQYFGAGTRLSVL.

The CDR3 DNA reads as TGTGCCAGCAGCCCCGGTAGTAGAGGTAGATCTGACGAGCAGTACTTC. As protein: CASSPGSRGRSDEQYF. The V gene is TRBV13, the J gene TRBJ2-7; D ambiguous. Trimming pared 5 bases from V and 5 bases from J, leaving 22 bases between. This CDR3 is 16 amino acids long. From germline, CDR1 is PRHDT and CDR2 FYEKMQ (reference sequence).

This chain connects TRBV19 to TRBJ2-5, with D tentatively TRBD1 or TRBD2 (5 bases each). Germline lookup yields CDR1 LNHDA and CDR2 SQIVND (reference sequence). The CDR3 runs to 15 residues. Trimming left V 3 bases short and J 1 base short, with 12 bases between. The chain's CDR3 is CASSIWGRFQETQYF. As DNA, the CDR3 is TGTGCCAGTAGTATTTGGGGACGGTTCCAAGAGACCCAGTACTTC.

CDR3: CASSLGVLGEQYF. The CDR3, as DNA: TGTGCCAGCAGCTTAGGGGTCTTAGGCGAGCAGTACTTC. The J gene is TRBJ2-7, the V gene TRBV11-2; D gene unclear. The CDR3 consists of 13 residues. CDR1 and CDR2 from the germline V gene are SGHAT and FQNNGV. Between the trimmed V and J ends, which lost 1 base and 6 bases, there was a span of 10 bases.

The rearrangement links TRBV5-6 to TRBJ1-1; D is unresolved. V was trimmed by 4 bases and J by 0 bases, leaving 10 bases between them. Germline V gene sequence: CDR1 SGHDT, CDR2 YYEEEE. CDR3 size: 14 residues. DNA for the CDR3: TGTGCCAGCAGCGCCTCCCGCTTGAACACTGAAGCTTTCTTT. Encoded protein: CASSASRLNTEAFF.

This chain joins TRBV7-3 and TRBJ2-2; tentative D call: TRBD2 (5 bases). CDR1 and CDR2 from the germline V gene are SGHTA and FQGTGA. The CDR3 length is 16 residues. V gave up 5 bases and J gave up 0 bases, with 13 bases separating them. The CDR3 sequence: CASSVGPAANTGELFF. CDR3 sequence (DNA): TGTGCCAGCAGCGTGGGTCCAGCGGCGAACACCGGGGAGCTGTTTTTT.

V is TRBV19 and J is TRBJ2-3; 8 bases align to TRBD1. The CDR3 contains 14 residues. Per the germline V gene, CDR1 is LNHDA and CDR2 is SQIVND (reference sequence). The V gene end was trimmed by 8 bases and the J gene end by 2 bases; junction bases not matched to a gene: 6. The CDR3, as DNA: TGTGCCAGTCACGACAGGGGATACACAGATACGCAGTATTTT. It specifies CASHDRGYTDTQYF.

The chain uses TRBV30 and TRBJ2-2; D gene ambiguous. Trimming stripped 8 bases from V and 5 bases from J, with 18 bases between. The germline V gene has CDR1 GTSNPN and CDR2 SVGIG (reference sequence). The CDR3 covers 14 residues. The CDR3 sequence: CAGSGRTRTGELFF. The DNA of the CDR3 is TGTGCCGGGTCTGGCCGGACGAGAACCGGGGAGCTGTTTTTT.

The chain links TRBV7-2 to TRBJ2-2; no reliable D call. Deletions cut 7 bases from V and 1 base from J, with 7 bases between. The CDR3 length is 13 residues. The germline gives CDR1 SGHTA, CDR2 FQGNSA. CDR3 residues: CASTHLNTGELFF. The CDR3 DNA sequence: TGTGCCAGCACCCACTTGAACACCGGGGAGCTGTTTTTT.

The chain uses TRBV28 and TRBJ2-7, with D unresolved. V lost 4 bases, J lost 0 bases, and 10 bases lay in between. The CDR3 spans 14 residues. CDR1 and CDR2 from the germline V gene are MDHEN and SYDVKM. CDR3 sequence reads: CASSSRTSSYEQYF. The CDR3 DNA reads TGTGCCAGCAGTTCCAGGACGAGCTCCTACGAGCAGTACTTC. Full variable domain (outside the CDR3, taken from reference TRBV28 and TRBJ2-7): DVKVTQSSRYLVKRTGEKVFLECVQDMDHENMFWYRQDPGLGLRLIYFSYDVKMKEKGDIPEGYSVSREKKERFSLILESASTNQTSMYLCASSSRTSSYEQYFGPGTRLTVT.

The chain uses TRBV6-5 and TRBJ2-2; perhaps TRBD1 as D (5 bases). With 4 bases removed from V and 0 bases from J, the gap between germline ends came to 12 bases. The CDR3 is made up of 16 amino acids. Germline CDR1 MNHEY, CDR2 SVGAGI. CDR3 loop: CASSSLGAANTGELFF. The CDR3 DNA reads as TGTGCCAGCAGTTCCCTTGGGGCGGCGAACACCGGGGAGCTGTTTTTT.

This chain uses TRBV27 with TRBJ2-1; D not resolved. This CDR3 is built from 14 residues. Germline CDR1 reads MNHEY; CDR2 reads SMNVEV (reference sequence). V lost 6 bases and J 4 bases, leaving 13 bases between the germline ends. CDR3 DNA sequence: TGTGCCAGCAGGATTAGGGATACGTACAATGAGCAGTTCTTC. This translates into CASRIRDTYNEQFF.

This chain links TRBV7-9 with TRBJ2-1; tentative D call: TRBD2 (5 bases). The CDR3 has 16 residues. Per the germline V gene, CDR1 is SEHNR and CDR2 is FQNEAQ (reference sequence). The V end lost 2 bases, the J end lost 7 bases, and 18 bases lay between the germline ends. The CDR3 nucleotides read TGTGCCAGCAGCTTATCCAGCACGGGAATAAGGAATGAGCAGTTCTTC. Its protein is CASSLSSTGIRNEQFF.

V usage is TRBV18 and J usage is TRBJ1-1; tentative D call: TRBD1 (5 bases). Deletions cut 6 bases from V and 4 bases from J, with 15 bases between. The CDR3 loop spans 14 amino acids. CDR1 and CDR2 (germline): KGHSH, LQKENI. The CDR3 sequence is CASSYGAGGTEAFF. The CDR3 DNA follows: TGTGCCAGCTCCTATGGGGCGGGGGGCACTGAAGCTTTCTTT.

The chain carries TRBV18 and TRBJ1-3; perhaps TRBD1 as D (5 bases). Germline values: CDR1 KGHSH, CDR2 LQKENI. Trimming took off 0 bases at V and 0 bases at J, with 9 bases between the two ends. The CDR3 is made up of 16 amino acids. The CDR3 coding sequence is TGTGCCAGCTCACCACCGGGGCAGAGCTCTGGAAACACCATATATTTT. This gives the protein CASSPPGQSSGNTIYF.

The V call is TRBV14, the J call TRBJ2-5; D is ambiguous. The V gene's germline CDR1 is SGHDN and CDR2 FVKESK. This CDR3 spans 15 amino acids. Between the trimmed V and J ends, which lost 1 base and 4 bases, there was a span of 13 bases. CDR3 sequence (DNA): TGTGCCAGCAGCCAAGGTGCGGAATTGGGAGAGACCCAGTACTTC. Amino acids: CASSQGAELGETQYF.

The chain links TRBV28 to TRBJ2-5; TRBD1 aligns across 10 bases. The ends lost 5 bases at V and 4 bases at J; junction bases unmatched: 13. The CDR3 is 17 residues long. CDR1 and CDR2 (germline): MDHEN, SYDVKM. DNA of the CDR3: TGTGCCAGCAGTGAGACAGGGGGCGATTTTCTGGTAGAGACCCAGTACTTC. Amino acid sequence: CASSETGGDFLVETQYF.

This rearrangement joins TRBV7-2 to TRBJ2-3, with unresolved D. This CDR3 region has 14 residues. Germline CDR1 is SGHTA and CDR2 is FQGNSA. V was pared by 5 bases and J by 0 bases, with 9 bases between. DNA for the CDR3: TGTGCCAGCAGCCAGACAATTAGCACAGATACGCAGTATTTT. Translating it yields CASSQTISTDTQYF.